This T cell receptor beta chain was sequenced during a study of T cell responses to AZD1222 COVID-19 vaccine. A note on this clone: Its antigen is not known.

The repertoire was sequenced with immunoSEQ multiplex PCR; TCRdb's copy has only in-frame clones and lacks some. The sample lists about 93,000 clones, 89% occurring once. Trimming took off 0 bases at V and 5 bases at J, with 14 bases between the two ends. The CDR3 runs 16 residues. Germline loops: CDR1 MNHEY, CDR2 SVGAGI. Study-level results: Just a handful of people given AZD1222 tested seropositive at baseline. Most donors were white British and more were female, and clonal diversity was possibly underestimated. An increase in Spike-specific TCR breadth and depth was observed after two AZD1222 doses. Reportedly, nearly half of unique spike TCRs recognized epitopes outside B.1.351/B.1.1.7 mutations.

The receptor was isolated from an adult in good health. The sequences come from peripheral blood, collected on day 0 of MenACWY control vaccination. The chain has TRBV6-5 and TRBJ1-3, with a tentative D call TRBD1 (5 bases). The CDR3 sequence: CASSYSKQGSRNTIYF. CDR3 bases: TGTGCCAGCAGTTACTCGAAGCAGGGATCCAGAAACACCATATATTTT.